In this sample, the clone carrying this T cell receptor beta chain turned up once. This record comes from a study of blood T cell repertoires in COVID-19. The wider study: The origin of the acute and convalescent COVID-19 samples was the United States, Italy and Spain. PBMCs, B-cell-depleted T cells, or T cells were the source of the cDNA or gDNA that made up the material.

Per the original data handling: Reference gene primer amplification yielded estimated nucleated cell counts. The table came from immunoSEQ multiplex PCR; TCRdb's copy has only in-frame clones and leaves some out. Clonal size and the V and J genes are those of that table, whereas D and trimming came from the DNA. The profile covers 350,000 or so clones, with approximately 87% appearing a single time and more than 9% taken by the ten largest. Followed longitudinally, the Seattle patients had been enrolled during active infection. Germline CDR1 is MDHEN and CDR2 is SYDVKM. The CDR3 sequence is 11 residues long. The V gene lost 8 bases and the J gene lost 7 bases, with 12 bases spanning the gap.

This TCR came from a woman aged 30 to 39 with COVID-19, enrolled during active disease. The V gene is TRBV28, the J gene TRBJ2-7; tentative D call: TRBD2 (5 bases). The sample taken for sequencing was peripheral blood. CDR3 sequence (DNA): TGTGCCAGCGGAGGACCGGGAGAGCAGTACTTC. Its translation is CASGGPGEQYF.